This T cell receptor (beta chain) was sequenced during a study of T cells in Graves' hyperthyroidism and ophthalmopathy. The study, taken as a whole, reports: A 13 V-J model separated ophthalmopathy from stable hyperthyroidism.

Subjects with ophthalmopathy showed a Clinical Activity Score no lower than 3, a NOSPECS grade no lower than 4, and a duration shorter than 3 months. Orbital computed tomography and thyroid ultrasound, together with serum TRAb and thyroxine and clinical symptoms, were used for diagnoses. Fresh peripheral blood, around 9.3 ml, was the source of the PBMCs. Germline CDR1 reads MNHEY; CDR2 reads SVGEGT. The CDR3 sequence is 15 residues long. J gave up 6 bases and V 2 bases, and 3 bases lay outside the gene matches. This clonotype was seen repeatedly, ten times or more. Antigen unknown. RNA transcripts served as the template for amplifying TCR beta CDR3 regions. RT-PCR in the first round (using the HTBI primer set) targeted the TCR CDR3. Via MiXCR, TCRdb re-called the multiplex PCR reads, giving one row per CDR3 protein. The table records fewer than 750,000 distinct CDR3 sequences, approximately 15% of them present only once.

The chain carries TRBV6-2 or TRBV6-3 and TRBJ2-1, with 11 nucleotides matching TRBD2. Sequences were obtained from blood. The receptor was isolated from a woman aged 40-49 years with Graves' ophthalmopathy. The CDR3 loop is CASSYPGLAVNEQFF. As DNA, the CDR3 is TGTGCCAGCAGTTACCCGGGACTAGCGGTCAATGAGCAGTTCTTC.